The source of this TCR beta chain is a study of CD8+CD57+ T cells in acquired aplastic anemia. Across the study: Healthy donor CD4+ cell samples had a mean of around 11 million reads.

V dropped 1 base and J dropped 4 bases, with 14 bases sitting between them. Germline CDR1 is SGHAT and CDR2 is FQNNGV. This CDR3 comprises 17 residues. The study profiled TCR beta VDJ and CDR3 using genomic DNA as template. TCRdb re-analysed the reads in MiXCR, keeping a single row per CDR3 protein. The sample consists of 55,000 to 80,000 distinct CDR3 sequences, 45% to 60% of them appearing once. Broader study findings: With respect to CD8+ Simpson's diversity, patients and controls did not differ significantly.

A word on this clonotype: Its antigen is undetermined.

Sequences were obtained from sorted CD4+, CD8+, or CD8+CD57+ T cells (not recorded which) from PBMCs. The receptor was derived from a human donor in good health, serving as a control. This chain joins TRBV11-2 and TRBJ1-6; D unclear. CDR3 sequence reads: CASSLVVGEAYNSPLHF. The CDR3, as DNA: TGTGCCAGCAGCTTAGTAGTCGGGGAGGCATATAATTCACCCCTCCACTTT.